This T cell receptor beta chain was documented in a study of OX40 agonist ivuxolimab in advanced cancers. Clones were read by immunoSEQ multiplex PCR, and TCRdb kept only the in-frame ones, dropping some. Among roughly 120,000 clones listed, around 93% were seen once. Germline values: CDR1 LGHNA, CDR2 YSLEER. CDR3 length equals 15 residues. Trimming cost V 0 bases and J 5 bases, with 13 bases left between them. Sample: CD4+ or CD8+ T cells sorted from blood, taken in a trial of the OX40 agonist ivuxolimab. V and J are TRBV4-3 and TRBJ1-1; D perhaps matches TRBD1 (6 bases). The TCR comes from an adult with an advanced solid tumor such as melanoma, head and neck, liver or kidney cancer. The CDR3: CASSQDMRGSTEAFF. In DNA, the CDR3 is TGCGCCAGCAGCCAAGATATGAGGGGGTCTACTGAAGCTTTCTTT.